This T cell receptor beta chain was captured by sequencing in a study of glioma-infiltrating T cells after dendritic cell vaccination. The primer mix had 60 V beta and 13 J beta primers. Assay: immunoSEQ multiplex PCR; the TCRdb copy retains only in-frame clones and omits some. The data hold about 64,000 clones, with roughly 80% observed a single time. This clone was detected only once. The sample here was blood, taken before dendritic cell vaccination. The clonotype comes from a human donor with glioblastoma.

CDR3 DNA: TGTGCCCCGTTGGAGTCTAGCGCCTCAGATACGCAGTATTTT. Encoded protein: CAPLESSASDTQYF. This chain links TRBV19 with TRBJ2-3, with a tentative D call TRBD2 (6 bases). CDR3 length equals 14 residues. Trimming took off 11 bases at V and 4 bases at J, with 19 bases between the two ends. Looked up from germline, CDR1 is LNHDA and CDR2 is SQIVND (reference sequence).